This T cell receptor beta chain was found in a study of cytomegalovirus exposure and HLA in healthy donors. Study-wide findings and caveats: In most subjects, TCR beta sequences reportedly gave accurate predictions of HLA-A and HLA-B alleles. Previously analyzed data showed that most TCR beta V segments were productive at a frequency of about 87% or about 30%.

PCR involved 60 Vbeta and 13 Jbeta primers. Only in-frame clones appear in the TCRdb table, and some are missing; sequencing was by immunoSEQ multiplex PCR. This sample's table has approximately 93,000 clones. About this clone itself: The antigen remains undetermined.

The ends were cut back, 1 base at V and 8 bases at J, with 6 bases in the middle. The CDR3 has 12 residues. Per germline, CDR1 SNHLY and CDR2 FYNNEI. The chain recombines TRBV2 with TRBJ2-1; possibly TRBD2 for D (6 bases). Sequencing used PBMCs. This sequence was found in a woman aged 30 to 39 in good health and CMV-seronegative. In nucleotides, the CDR3 is TGTGCCAGCAGTGAAGGGGGGGATGAGCAGTTCTTC. Translation: CASSEGGDEQFF.